The 26 T cell receptor beta chains below were found in one sample sequenced in a study of PD-1 blockade in classical Hodgkin lymphoma. Patients all relapsed after autologous stem cell transplantation, and there was variation in brentuximab vedotin exposure. Profiled with immunoSEQ multiplex PCR; TCRdb holds only in-frame clones, not every one. This table holds 80,000 to 100,000 clones, about four fifths found once. This specimen was peripheral blood mononuclear cells (PBMCs), taken before the second cycle of nivolumab. The receptors were sampled from a human donor with classical Hodgkin lymphoma.

The chain links TRBV6-1 to TRBJ2-7; TRBD1 might be the D (5 bases). Per the germline V gene, CDR1 is MNHNS and CDR2 is SASEGT. V was cut by 5 bases and J by 6 bases, with 14 bases left in between. The CDR3 is made up of 13 amino acids. CDR3: CASSIVPGSEQYF. The CDR3 DNA reads TGTGCCAGCAGTATAGTCCCAGGGTCCGAGCAGTACTTC.

The chain uses TRBV5-6 and TRBJ1-5; D is uncertain. Deletions cut 0 bases from V and 4 bases from J, with 11 bases between. The CDR3 covers 15 residues. Germline V gene lookup returns CDR1 SGHDT and CDR2 YYEEEE. The CDR3, as DNA: TGTGCCAGCAGCTTGGGACCCTCGGGGAATCAGCCCCAGCATTTT. Protein sequence: CASSLGPSGNQPQHF.

V is TRBV5-5 and J is TRBJ2-7; D gene unclear. Per the germline V gene, CDR1 is SGHKS and CDR2 is YYEKEE (reference sequence). This CDR3 spans 14 amino acids. V lost 4 bases to trimming and J lost 7 bases, with 18 bases between them. The CDR3 is CASSPAAGPTEQYF. The CDR3 coding sequence is TGTGCCAGCAGCCCCGCGGCAGGACCTACGGAGCAGTACTTC.

The chain links TRBV10-3 to TRBJ2-5; the D is unclear. V was trimmed by 6 bases and J by 2 bases, leaving 10 bases between them. The CDR3 is 13 residues long. CDR1 is ENHRY and CDR2 is SYGVKD in the germline V gene. CDR3 residues: CAISRTDQETQYF. Here the CDR3 DNA reads TGTGCCATCAGCAGGACGGATCAAGAGACCCAGTACTTC.

This chain uses TRBV2 with TRBJ1-3, with 7 positions matching TRBD1. Per germline, CDR1 SNHLY and CDR2 FYNNEI. The CDR3 runs to 16 residues. Trimming took 5 bases from V and 0 from J; bases not matched to a gene: 7. The CDR3 region is CASSPEQGSSGNTIYF. Written as DNA, the CDR3 is TGTGCCAGCAGTCCAGAACAGGGGAGCTCTGGAAACACCATATATTTT.

CDR3 amino acids: CASSLGGLAGVEQFF. For the CDR3, the DNA is TGTGCCAGCAGCTTAGGGGGACTAGCGGGAGTTGAGCAGTTCTTC. This sequence joins TRBV7-2 and TRBJ2-1; 14 bases line up with TRBD2. The germline V gene encodes CDR1 SGHTA and CDR2 FQGNSA. The junction had 2 bases not matched to a gene; V was cut back by 1 base and J by 9 bases. The CDR3 totals 15 residues.

The chain couples TRBV5-1 to TRBJ1-3, with D possibly being TRBD1 (5 bases). Germline values: CDR1 SGHRS, CDR2 YFSETQ. V lost 4 bases and J lost 2, with 10 bases in between. This CDR3 contains 14 residues. The CDR3 nucleotides are TGCGCCAGCAGCCCGGACACAGCTGGAAACACCATATATTTT. Translating gives CASSPDTAGNTIYF.

Only a few counts were recorded for this clone. This chain connects TRBV4-1 to TRBJ2-3, with a tentative D call TRBD2 (6 bases). V lost 6 bases and J lost 2, with 15 bases in between. The V gene's germline CDR1 is MGHRA and CDR2 YSYEKL. The CDR3 sequence is 15 residues long. This chain's CDR3 is CASRLGRPNTDTQYF. For the CDR3, the DNA is TGCGCCAGCAGGCTCGGGAGACCAAACACAGATACGCAGTATTTT.

J is TRBJ1-2 and V is TRBV10-3, with D maybe TRBD1 (6 bases). The CDR3 has 16 residues. V was pared by 4 bases and J by 8 bases, with 23 bases between. Germline assignment: CDR1 ENHRY and CDR2 SYGVKD. The CDR3 sequence is CAISVYAGEGSDGYTF. For the CDR3, the DNA is TGTGCCATCAGTGTCTACGCAGGGGAAGGGAGTGACGGCTACACCTTC.

This clone was seen many times. V gene TRBV7-2 combines with J gene TRBJ1-1; D is perhaps TRBD1 (6 bases). Germline values: CDR1 SGHTA, CDR2 FQGNSA. The germline V and J ends were trimmed by 5 bases and 4 bases, with 14 bases remaining between them. This CDR3 has 14 amino acids. The CDR3 reads CASSDLTGFTEAFF. DNA for the CDR3: TGTGCCAGCAGCGATCTTACAGGGTTCACTGAAGCTTTCTTT.

The chain is built from TRBV13 and TRBJ2-2, with TRBD2 identical over 8 bases. V gave up 5 bases and J gave up 7 bases; unmatched junction bases: 6. From germline, CDR1 is PRHDT and CDR2 FYEKMQ (reference sequence). CDR3 length: 14 amino acids. CDR3 loop: CASSRGGAGGELFF. In nucleotides, the CDR3 is TGTGCCAGCAGCCGGGGGGGGGCTGGCGGGGAGCTGTTTTTT. The whole variable domain, remainder taken from reference TRBV13 and TRBJ2-2, is AAGVIQSPRHLIKEKRETATLKCYPIPRHDTVYWYQQGPGQDPQFLISFYEKMQSDKGSIPDRFSAQQFSDYHSELNMSSLELGDSALYFCASSRGGAGGELFFGEGSRLTVL.

This rearrangement joins TRBV30 to TRBJ2-7; 8 nucleotides agree with TRBD2. With V trimmed by 3 bases and J by 9 bases, 19 bases remained unmatched. The CDR3 covers 16 residues. Germline V gene data show CDR1 as GTSNPN and CDR2 as SVGIG (reference sequence). Here the CDR3 DNA reads TGTGCCTGGAGGATGTCCGGGACTAGGGGGATCTTCGGGCAGTACTTC. It codes for CAWRMSGTRGIFGQYF.

This chain connects TRBV11-2 to TRBJ2-7; 8 bases line up with TRBD1. The CDR3 contains 15 residues. With V trimmed by 1 base and J by 2 bases, 4 bases remained unmatched. From germline, CDR1 is SGHAT and CDR2 FQNNGV. CDR3 coding DNA: TGTGCCAGCAGCTTAGGGCAGGGGGCTCCCTACGAGCAGTACTTC. This gives the protein CASSLGQGAPYEQYF.

DNA for the CDR3: TGCGCCAGCAGCTGGAGGACGGCTAGCTCCTACAATGAGCAGTTCTTC. This encodes CASSWRTASSYNEQFF. The chain joins TRBV5-1 to TRBJ2-1; possibly TRBD2 for D (5 bases). V lost 3 bases and J 0 bases, leaving 13 bases between the germline ends. The CDR3 has 16 amino acids. The germline V gene has CDR1 SGHRS and CDR2 YFSETQ.

The chain is built from TRBV7-9 and TRBJ1-1; D not resolved. V lost 4 bases to trimming and J lost 7 bases, with 16 bases between them. The CDR3 has 14 amino acids. Per germline, CDR1 SEHNR and CDR2 FQNEAQ (reference sequence). The CDR3 sequence: CASSSQTPDGEAFF. Written as DNA, the CDR3 is TGTGCCAGCAGCTCACAGACTCCCGACGGTGAAGCTTTCTTT.

This clone has just one count. The CDR3: CASSLNRGEEKLFF. The DNA for the CDR3 is TGCGCCAGCAGCTTGAACCGGGGGGAGGAAAAACTGTTTTTT. V gene TRBV5-1 combines with J gene TRBJ1-4; maybe TRBD1 (5 bases). Germline V CDR1 and CDR2: SGHRS, YFSETQ. Trimming took 1 base from V and 8 from J, leaving 12 bases between them. The CDR3 has 14 amino acids.

The V gene is TRBV10-3, the J gene TRBJ2-7; tentatively, D is TRBD1 (5 bases). The CDR3 runs to 14 residues. V was trimmed by 6 bases and J by 0 bases, leaving 12 bases between them. The germline gives CDR1 ENHRY, CDR2 SYGVKD. The CDR3 is CAISQDKRSYEQYF. CDR3 bases: TGTGCCATCAGCCAGGACAAACGCTCCTACGAGCAGTACTTC.

The chain carries TRBV19 and TRBJ2-1; 14 bases match TRBD2. Germline lookup yields CDR1 LNHDA and CDR2 SQIVND (reference sequence). The CDR3 is 15 residues long. J gave up 8 bases and V 6 bases, and 6 bases lay outside the gene matches. The CDR3: CASSRLAGGSDEQFF. The CDR3 DNA follows: TGTGCCAGTAGCAGACTAGCGGGAGGGAGTGATGAGCAGTTCTTC.

This chain connects TRBV2 to TRBJ2-5; D is undetermined. This CDR3 contains 11 residues. The ends were cut back, 6 bases at V and 5 bases at J, with 7 bases in the middle. Germline V gives CDR1 SNHLY, CDR2 FYNNEI. In nucleotides, the CDR3 is TGTGCCAGCAGCCTTTCGGAGACCCAGTACTTC. Translation gives CASSLSETQYF.

The chain joins TRBV19 to TRBJ2-2; the match to TRBD2 covers 8 bases. The V segment lost 8 bases and the J segment 1 base; nucleotides outside the gene matches: 9. Germline V gene data show CDR1 as LNHDA and CDR2 as SQIVND (reference sequence). This CDR3 has 16 residues. CDR3 protein: CASRKAGVKNTGELFF. Here the CDR3 DNA reads TGTGCCAGTCGAAAAGCGGGAGTAAAGAACACCGGGGAGCTGTTTTTT.

The chain employs TRBV7-2 and TRBJ2-3; 12 bases align to TRBD2. Germline CDR1 is SGHTA and CDR2 is FQGNSA. Unmatched junction bases numbered 9, after V lost 5 bases and J lost 0 bases. This CDR3 comprises 18 residues. This chain's CDR3 is CASSGGTSGPASTDTQYF. DNA of the CDR3: TGTGCCAGCAGCGGGGGGACTAGCGGGCCCGCCAGCACAGATACGCAGTATTTT.

This clone was seen just once. The chain recombines TRBV19 with TRBJ2-7; D may correspond to TRBD1 or TRBD2 (6 bases each). This CDR3 region has 13 residues. The germline gives CDR1 LNHDA, CDR2 SQIVND (reference sequence). V gave up 5 bases and J gave up 7 bases, with 15 bases separating them. In nucleotides, the CDR3 is TGTGCCAGTAGTTTGGAGCGAGGGGGGGAGCAGTACTTC. It codes for CASSLERGGEQYF.

This clone was seen more than once but under ten times. The chain couples TRBV6-1 to TRBJ2-5; no firm D call. Germline values: CDR1 MNHNS, CDR2 SASEGT. CDR3 size: 13 residues. V was clipped by 1 base and J by 6 bases, with 9 bases between them. CDR3 DNA sequence: TGTGCCAGCAGTGAAGGTTGGGTTCAGACCCAGTACTTC. It encodes CASSEGWVQTQYF.

The V gene is TRBV6-4, the J gene TRBJ2-5; D is uncertain. The V and J ends lost 0 bases and 1 base respectively, with 6 bases between them. There are 14 residues in the CDR3. Germline V lookup: CDR1 MRHNA, CDR2 SNTAGT. CDR3 region: CASSDSCSQETQYF. For the CDR3, the DNA is TGTGCCAGCAGTGACTCATGCAGCCAAGAGACCCAGTACTTC.

The rearrangement links TRBV6-1 to TRBJ2-2; tentative D call: TRBD2 (5 bases). Germline loops: CDR1 MNHNS, CDR2 SASEGT. The CDR3 extends over 14 amino acids. The V gene lost 6 bases and the J gene lost 6 bases, with 14 bases spanning the gap. The CDR3 spells CASRPAGVPGELFF. The DNA for the CDR3 is TGTGCCAGCAGACCCGCCGGGGTTCCCGGGGAGCTGTTTTTT.

This clone has a handful of counts. The chain employs TRBV7-2 and TRBJ1-1; D might be TRBD1 (5 bases). The CDR3 runs to 14 residues. The germline V and J ends were trimmed by 5 bases and 0 bases, with 10 bases remaining between them. Germline CDR1 and CDR2: SGHTA and FQGNSA. The CDR3 reads CASSPGPVNTEAFF. The CDR3 DNA reads as TGTGCCAGCAGCCCGGGGCCCGTGAACACTGAAGCTTTCTTT.